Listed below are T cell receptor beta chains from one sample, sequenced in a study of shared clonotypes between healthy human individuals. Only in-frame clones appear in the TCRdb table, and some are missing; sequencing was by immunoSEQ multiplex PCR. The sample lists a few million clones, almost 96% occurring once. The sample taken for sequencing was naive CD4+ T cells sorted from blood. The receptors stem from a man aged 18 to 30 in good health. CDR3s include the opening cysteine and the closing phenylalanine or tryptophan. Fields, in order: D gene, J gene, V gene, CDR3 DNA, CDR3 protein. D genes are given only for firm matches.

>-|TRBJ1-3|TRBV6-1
TGTGCCAGCAGTGCCCAGGCCTCTGGAAACACCATATATTTT
CASSAQASGNTIYF
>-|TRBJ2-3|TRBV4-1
TGCGCCAGCAGCCCCTACCCAGGGGAAGTGTGGGATACGCAGTATTTT
CASSPYPGEVWDTQYF
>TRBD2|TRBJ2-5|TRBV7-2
TGTGCCAGCAGACGCGGGAGTGCAGAGACCCAGTACTTC
CASRRGSAETQYF
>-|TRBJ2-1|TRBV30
TGTGCCTGGAAAGAGGCTAGCAAAGGCTACAATGAGCAGTTCTTC
CAWKEASKGYNEQFF
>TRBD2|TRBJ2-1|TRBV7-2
TGTGCCAGCAGCCGCATAGCGGGAGCACCCAATGAGCAGTTCTTC
CASSRIAGAPNEQFF
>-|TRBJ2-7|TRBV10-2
TGCGCCAGCAGAGGAACCGTGAGCTCCTACGAGCAGTACTTC
CASRGTVSSYEQYF
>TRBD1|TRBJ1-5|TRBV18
TGTGCCAGCTCACCTCAAGGGGGCCATCAGCCCCAGCATTTT
CASSPQGGHQPQHF
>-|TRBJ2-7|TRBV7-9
TGTGCCAGCAGCCCTCTAGGACACCTATCCTACGAGCAGTACTTC
CASSPLGHLSYEQYF
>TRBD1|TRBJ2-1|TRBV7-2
TGTGCCAGCACCCTATGGGCAGGACAGGGCTACAATGAGCAGTTCTTC
CASTLWAGQGYNEQFF
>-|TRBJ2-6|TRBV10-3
TGTGCCATCACGGATGGAGGTGGGGCCAACGTCCTGACTTTC
CAITDGGGANVLTF
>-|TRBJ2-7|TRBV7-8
TGTGCCAGCAGCGCCATAGGGGGGGTAGATAACGAGCAGTACTTC
CASSAIGGVDNEQYF
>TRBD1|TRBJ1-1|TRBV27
TGTGCCAGCGTGATTTCCGGACAGGGGAACACTGAAGCTTTCTTT
CASVISGQGNTEAFF